A single sample is the source of the 17 T cell receptor beta chains below, sequenced in a study of CD8 T cells in ankylosing spondylitis. Using its own MiXCR run on the 5' RACE reads, TCRdb lists one record per CDR3 protein. In the table there are 90,000 to 100,000 distinct CDR3 sequences, about 7.7% of which are singletons. Sequences were obtained from blood, either unsorted or a sorted T cell fraction (not recorded which). All receptors derive from a male donor with ankylosing spondylitis or in good health (not recorded which).

In its sample, this clonotype was seen a few times. The rearrangement uses TRBV6-2 or TRBV6-3 and TRBJ2-3; possible D gene TRBD2, 7 bases. The germline CDR1 and CDR2 sequences are MNHEY and SVGEGT. The CDR3 consists of 17 residues. The germline V and J ends were trimmed by 5 bases and 2 bases, with 20 bases remaining between them. CDR3 DNA sequence: TGTGCCAGCAGTACCAGGGAGGGGGGCCGGTTCACAGATACGCAGTATTTT. The encoded protein is CASSTREGGRFTDTQYF.

This clonotype was detected many times. The genes are TRBV7-2 and TRBJ1-1; D ambiguous. Trimming pared 4 bases from V and 2 bases from J, leaving 8 bases between. The CDR3 spans 13 residues. Germline CDR1 is SGHTA and CDR2 is FQGNSA. CDR3 in DNA: TGTGCCAGCAGCTCCGGACTTAACACTGAAGCTTTCTTT. Its protein product is CASSSGLNTEAFF.

Details on this clonotype: With a much larger clone just one base away, this may be a read error. CDR3 bases: TGCAGTGCTAGACCTCCGAGACAGGCGACTTCGCCCCAGCATTTT. It codes for CSARPPRQATSPQHF. The chain has TRBV20-1 and TRBJ1-5, with TRBD1 as a possible D gene (6 bases). The CDR3 sequence is 15 residues long. Germline-derived CDR1 and CDR2 are DFQATT and SNEGSKA (reference sequence). The germline V and J ends were trimmed by 2 bases and 9 bases, with 20 bases remaining between them.

In this sample, this clonotype turned up many times. V usage is TRBV15 and J usage is TRBJ2-3; possible D gene TRBD2, 6 bases. This CDR3 contains 13 residues. Germline CDR1 is LNHNV and CDR2 is YYDKDF (reference sequence). Trimming pared 8 bases from V and 4 bases from J, leaving 13 bases between. CDR3 nucleotides: TGTGCCACCTTAGCGGAGGGGTCAGATACGCAGTATTTT. Protein product: CATLAEGSDTQYF.

The sample holds a few counts of this clonotype. The chain has TRBV10-2 and TRBJ2-3; D tentatively reads TRBD1 or TRBD2 (5 bases each). The germline CDR1 and CDR2 sequences are WSHSY and SAAADI. The V gene lost 2 bases and the J gene lost 2 bases, with 14 bases spanning the gap. The CDR3 has 16 amino acids. The CDR3 is CASSEGRDRYTDTQYF. The CDR3, as DNA: TGCGCCAGCAGTGAGGGAAGGGACCGATACACAGATACGCAGTATTTT.

This clonotype was detected ten times or more. V gene TRBV6-5 combines with J gene TRBJ1-1; no definite D call. The CDR3 contains 16 residues. Germline V gives CDR1 MNHEY, CDR2 SVGAGI. V lost 2 bases to trimming and J lost 1 base, with 14 bases between them. The CDR3, as DNA: TGTGCCAGCAGTTACCCTGGGATGAAAAGGAACACTGAAGCTTTCTTT. Protein product: CASSYPGMKRNTEAFF.

This clonotype was seen ten or more times. This chain uses TRBV20-1 with TRBJ1-2; perhaps TRBD1 as D (6 bases). The V end lost 2 bases, the J end lost 0 bases, and 10 bases lay between the germline ends. The CDR3 totals 14 residues. The V gene's germline CDR1 is DFQATT and CDR2 SNEGSKA (reference sequence). The CDR3 reads CSARRGGTNYGYTF. The CDR3 region has the DNA TGCAGTGCTAGAAGGGGGGGGACTAACTATGGCTACACCTTC.

This clonotype showed up many times. The rearrangement joins TRBV6-6 to TRBJ2-7; no clear D. Germline V gives CDR1 MNHNY, CDR2 SVGAGI (reference sequence). This CDR3 spans 13 amino acids. Trimming removed 4 bases at V and 0 bases at J, with 7 bases between. As DNA, the CDR3 is TGTGCCAGCAGTTCTCCTGACTCCTACGAGCAGTACTTC. It encodes CASSSPDSYEQYF.

This clonotype occurred many times. The V and J genes are TRBV6-2 or TRBV6-3 and TRBJ1-1; D might be TRBD1 (5 bases). The CDR3 consists of 13 residues. Deletions cut 6 bases from V and 4 bases from J, with 12 bases between. Germline V gives CDR1 MNHEY, CDR2 SVGEGT. CDR3 amino acids: CASSSGLGTEAFF. The CDR3, as DNA: TGTGCCAGCAGCTCAGGGTTGGGCACTGAAGCTTTCTTT.

This clonotype has a single count. The CDR3 coding sequence is TGTGCCAGCAGCTCCTTAGCGGGCAGATCCTACAATGAGCAGTTCTTC. Translation gives CASSSLAGRSYNEQFF. The chain uses TRBV7-2 and TRBJ2-1; TRBD2 aligns across 7 bases. The CDR3 loop spans 16 amino acids. CDR1 is SGHTA, CDR2 FQGNSA, per germline. Trimming took 4 bases from V and 1 from J; bases not matched to a gene: 7.

This clonotype was detected a few times. The chain recombines TRBV6-2 or TRBV6-3 with TRBJ2-1, with 8 bases that match TRBD2. CDR3 size: 14 residues. J was trimmed by 5 bases and V by 6 bases; bases with no gene match: 6. Per the germline V gene, CDR1 is MNHEY and CDR2 is SVGEGT. Here the CDR3 reads CASSSTSGNNEQFF. For the CDR3, the DNA is TGTGCCAGCAGCAGCACTAGCGGTAACAATGAGCAGTTCTTC.

There are many counts of this clonotype. V and J are TRBV9 and TRBJ2-7, with D unclear. Per the germline V gene, CDR1 is SGDLS and CDR2 is YYNGEE. Trimming removed 4 bases from V and 1 base from J, with 12 bases in between. The CDR3 runs to 14 residues. The CDR3 spells CASSPTISSYEQYF. The CDR3 nucleotides read TGTGCCAGCAGCCCCACGATCTCTTCCTACGAGCAGTACTTC.

This clonotype was detected only a few times. This rearrangement joins TRBV7-2 to TRBJ2-7; 10 bases are a match to TRBD2. Trimming at V came to 3 bases and at J to 0 bases, leaving 8 bases not matched to a gene. The germline gives CDR1 SGHTA, CDR2 FQGNSA. This CDR3 is built from 17 residues. CDR3 protein: CASSFWTSGYSSYEQYF. The CDR3 DNA reads TGTGCCAGCAGCTTTTGGACTAGCGGCTACTCCTCCTACGAGCAGTACTTC.

This clonotype was observed a handful of times. CDR3 sequence (DNA): TGTGCCAGCAGCCAAGGGACTCTAGGGGGAAATTCACCCCTCCACTTT. Protein product: CASSQGTLGGNSPLHF. V usage is TRBV3-1 and J usage is TRBJ1-6; TRBD1 is a possible D gene (6 bases). Germline-derived CDR1 and CDR2 are LGHDT and YNNKEL (reference sequence). Trimming left V 1 base short and J 7 bases short, with 14 bases between. This CDR3 has 16 residues.

Many counts were recorded for this clonotype. The V gene is TRBV12-3 or TRBV12-4, the J gene TRBJ2-2; D call uncertain. V shed 5 bases and J shed 6 bases, with 10 bases lying between them. This CDR3 spans 13 amino acids. CDR3 in DNA: TGTGCCAGCAGTATAGACCGGCCCGGGGAGCTGTTTTTT. Protein: CASSIDRPGELFF.

At least ten counts were recorded for this clonotype. The chain joins TRBV7-2 to TRBJ2-1; D is unclear. Between the trimmed V and J ends, which lost 1 base and 12 bases, there was a span of 13 bases. The germline CDR1 and CDR2 sequences are SGHTA and FQGNSA. This CDR3 comprises 13 residues. The CDR3 sequence: CASSLGPLGWQFF. The CDR3 nucleotides are TGTGCCAGCAGCTTAGGCCCGTTAGGGTGGCAGTTCTTC.

In its sample, this clonotype was seen a few times. The chain combines TRBV6-2 or TRBV6-3 with TRBJ2-2, with a possible D match to TRBD1 (6 bases). Germline assignment: CDR1 MNHEY and CDR2 SVGEGT. The V end lost 2 bases, the J end lost 3 bases, and 16 bases lay between the germline ends. The CDR3 covers 17 residues. CDR3 sequence (DNA): TGTGCCAGCAGTTACGAGGAGGCAGGGGCGGACACCGGGGAGCTGTTTTTT. It codes for CASSYEEAGADTGELFF.